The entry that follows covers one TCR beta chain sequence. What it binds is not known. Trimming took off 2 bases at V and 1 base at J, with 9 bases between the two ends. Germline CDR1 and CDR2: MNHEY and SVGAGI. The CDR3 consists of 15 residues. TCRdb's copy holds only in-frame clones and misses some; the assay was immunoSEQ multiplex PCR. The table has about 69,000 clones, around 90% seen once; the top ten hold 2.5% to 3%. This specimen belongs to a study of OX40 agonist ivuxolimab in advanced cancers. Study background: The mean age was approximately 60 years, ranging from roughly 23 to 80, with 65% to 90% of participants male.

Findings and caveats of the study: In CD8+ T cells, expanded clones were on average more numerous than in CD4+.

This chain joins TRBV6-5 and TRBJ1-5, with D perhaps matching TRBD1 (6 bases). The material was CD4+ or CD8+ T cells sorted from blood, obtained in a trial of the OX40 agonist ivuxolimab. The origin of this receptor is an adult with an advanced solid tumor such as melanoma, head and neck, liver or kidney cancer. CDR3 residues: CASSYGGRSNQPQHF. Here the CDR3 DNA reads TGTGCCAGCAGTTACGGGGGCAGAAGCAATCAGCCCCAGCATTTT.